This T cell receptor (beta chain) was retrieved from a study of early T cells in non-severe SARS-CoV-2 infection. In this sample, this clonotype turned up many times. V lost 5 bases, J lost 5 bases, and 9 bases stayed unmatched. The germline CDR1 and CDR2 sequences are DFQATT and SNEGSKA (reference sequence). The CDR3 extends over 15 amino acids. Each CDR3 protein gets one entry after TCRdb re-called the 5' RACE reads with MiXCR. The data show over 30,000 distinct CDR3 sequences, roughly 4.5% seen once. The sequence came from an adult who was a healthcare worker with PCR-confirmed SARS-CoV-2 infection or an uninfected control (not recorded which). The V gene is TRBV20-1, the J gene TRBJ2-7, with TRBD2 identical over 13 bases. Sequenced input: whole blood. CDR3 nucleotide sequence: TGCAGTGCTCCTCGGACTAGCGGGAGATTACACGAGCAGTACTTC. Its translation: CSAPRTSGRLHEQYF.